These 29 T cell receptor beta chains were all obtained from the same sample, sequenced in a study of human T cells and chemical hapten exposure. As for time point: pre-sensitization, week 0. Treatment denoted: therapeutic diphenylcyclopropenone sensitization with weekly scalp DPC. TCRdb reprocessed the RACE reads via MiXCR and lists one record per CDR3 protein. The sample contains under 200,000 distinct CDR3 sequences, more than 25% of which appear only once. Sequences were derived from whole blood, sampled in connection with sensitization to the hapten diphenylcyclopropenone (DPC). These receptors were taken from a woman aged 25 to 39 with alopecia areata. Some clones in this sample may be carry-over from other donors' samples.

The chain joins TRBV7-6 to TRBJ2-5, with no clear D. Germline CDR1 SGHVS, CDR2 FNYEAQ. The V and J ends lost 5 bases and 2 bases respectively, with 12 bases between them. CDR3 length: 14 residues. The chain's CDR3 is CASSRTKLQETQYF. The CDR3 DNA reads TGTGCCAGCAGCCGCACGAAACTACAAGAGACCCAGTACTTC.

This clonotype has ten or more counts. V gene TRBV28 combines with J gene TRBJ2-1, with D possibly TRBD2 on 6 matching bases. There are 13 residues in the CDR3. Germline V gene data show CDR1 as MDHEN and CDR2 as SYDVKM. V lost 10 bases, J lost 6 bases, and 16 bases lay in between. The CDR3 region is CATLNPGGNEQFF. The DNA for the CDR3 is TGTGCCACCCTTAACCCCGGGGGCAATGAGCAGTTCTTC. The variable domain in full, with the rest retrieved from reference TRBV28 and TRBJ2-1, is DVKVTQSSRYLVKRTGEKVFLECVQDMDHENMFWYRQDPGLGLRLIYFSYDVKMKEKGDIPEGYSVSREKKERFSLILESASTNQTSMYLCATLNPGGNEQFFGPGTRLTVL.

The chain recombines TRBV18 with TRBJ1-5, with unresolved D. V lost 2 bases, J lost 1 base, and 12 bases lay in between. The CDR3 spans 16 residues. Germline-derived CDR1 and CDR2 are KGHSH and LQKENI. CDR3 nucleotide sequence: TGTGCCAGCTCACCAAAGGTGGGCACCAGCAATCAGCCCCAGCATTTT. Translating it yields CASSPKVGTSNQPQHF.

This clonotype turned up a few times. The V gene is TRBV30, the J gene TRBJ2-7; TRBD2 matches 9 bases. CDR1 GTSNPN and CDR2 SVGIG come from the germline V gene (reference sequence). The J segment lost 7 bases and the V segment lost 3 bases, leaving 7 bases of the junction unmatched. The CDR3 sequence is 13 residues long. The CDR3 region is CAWRGSGGSEQYF. In DNA, the CDR3 is TGTGCCTGGAGGGGTAGCGGGGGATCTGAGCAGTACTTC.

Many counts were recorded for this clonotype. The genes are TRBV4-3 and TRBJ1-5; tentative D call: TRBD1 (5 bases). Germline V gene lookup returns CDR1 LGHNA and CDR2 YSLEER. Deletions cut 2 bases from V and 2 bases from J, with 10 bases between. The CDR3 totals 15 residues. The CDR3 coding sequence is TGCGCCAGCAGCCAAAGTCGGGGGGGCAATCAGCCCCAGCATTTT. Amino acids: CASSQSRGGNQPQHF.

This clonotype was seen a few times. The chain combines TRBV7-3 with TRBJ2-2, with a tentative D call TRBD1 (6 bases). This CDR3 has 14 residues. Per the germline V gene, CDR1 is SGHTA and CDR2 is FQGTGA. The ends were cut back, 5 bases at V and 5 bases at J, with 12 bases in the middle. CDR3 sequence reads: CASSLQGFTGELFF. The CDR3 DNA sequence: TGTGCCAGCAGCCTACAGGGTTTTACCGGGGAGCTGTTTTTT.

With regard to this clonotype: Germline is not matched at one junction end, which may reflect a read error. The CDR3, as DNA: TGCAGTGTAACGGTCAGCTCCCACGAGCAGTACTTC. Its protein product is CSVTVSSHEQYF. This rearrangement joins TRBV20-1 to TRBJ2-7; D not resolved. Per germline, CDR1 DFQATT and CDR2 SNEGSKA (reference sequence). The CDR3 runs 12 residues.

V is TRBV14 and J is TRBJ1-6; weak D call: TRBD1 (6 bases). This CDR3 region has 17 residues. CDR1 and CDR2 (germline): SGHDN, FVKESK. V lost 1 base to trimming and J lost 2 bases, with 12 bases between them. The DNA of the CDR3 is TGTGCCAGCAGCCAAGTTCAGGGGAAAACCTATAATTCACCCCTCCACTTT. Translated, it gives CASSQVQGKTYNSPLHF.

The V call is TRBV3-2, the J call TRBJ1-2. TRBV3-2 represents a pseudogene. The CDR3 runs 14 residues. The CDR3 nucleotides are TGTGCCAGCAGCCAAGGCTCAGTTTCGAATGGCTACACCTTC. This sequence encodes CASSQGSVSNGYTF.

This clonotype appeared a few times. The chain links TRBV30 to TRBJ1-2; 9 nucleotides line up with TRBD1. The CDR3 covers 14 residues. Germline CDR1 is GTSNPN and CDR2 is SVGIG (reference sequence). The ends lost 6 bases at V and 2 bases at J; junction bases unmatched: 7. The CDR3 loop reads CACSTGGANYGYTF. CDR3 DNA: TGTGCCTGTTCGACAGGGGGAGCAAACTATGGCTACACCTTC.

The chain combines TRBV6-5 with TRBJ2-2, with D possibly matching TRBD2 (7 bases). The germline V and J ends were trimmed by 3 bases and 5 bases, with 13 bases remaining between them. This CDR3 spans 15 amino acids. Germline V lookup: CDR1 MNHEY, CDR2 SVGAGI. The CDR3 sequence: CASSYGGAGTGELFF. In nucleotides, the CDR3 is TGTGCCAGCAGTTATGGGGGGGCTGGAACCGGGGAGCTGTTTTTT.

This clonotype was counted a few times. V usage is TRBV6-2 or TRBV6-3 and J usage is TRBJ2-4, with D perhaps TRBD1 or TRBD2 (7 bases each). The CDR3 is 15 amino acids. Germline CDR1 is MNHEY and CDR2 is SVGEGT. Trimming took 8 bases from V and 5 from J, leaving 19 bases between them. CDR3 loop: CASGRQGGIENIQYF. The DNA for the CDR3 is TGTGCCAGCGGGAGACAGGGAGGGATCGAAAACATTCAGTACTTC.

On this clonotype itself: One end of the junction fails to match germline, which may point to a read error. This chain uses TRBV29-1 with TRBJ2-1; weak D call: TRBD2 (5 bases). The CDR3 loop spans 13 amino acids. Germline-derived CDR1 and CDR2 are SQVTM and ANQGSEA. The DNA for the CDR3 is TGCAGCGTTGAAAGGACCGTCGACAATGAGCGGTTCTTT. This translates into CSVERTVDNERFF.

The chain couples TRBV7-2 to TRBJ2-2; weak D call: TRBD1 (5 bases). This CDR3 contains 15 residues. Trimming pared 7 bases from V and 3 bases from J, leaving 15 bases between. The V gene's germline CDR1 is SGHTA and CDR2 FQGNSA. The CDR3 spells CASTPGRGHTGELFF. In nucleotides, the CDR3 is TGTGCCAGCACCCCGGGTAGGGGCCACACCGGGGAGCTGTTTTTT.

The chain recombines TRBV11-2 with TRBJ2-5; tentative D call: TRBD1 (5 bases). The CDR3 is 14 residues long. CDR1 SGHAT and CDR2 FQNNGV come from the germline V gene. V was shortened by 4 bases and J by 7 bases, with 16 bases between the two germline ends. CDR3 sequence: CASSSIVRRGTQYF. DNA of the CDR3: TGTGCCAGCAGCTCTATAGTCCGAAGGGGGACCCAGTACTTC.

This clonotype has a single count. The chain recombines TRBV5-1 with TRBJ1-2, with D possibly matching TRBD1 (6 bases). V was trimmed by 5 bases and J by 6 bases, leaving 17 bases between them. The CDR3 loop spans 14 amino acids. Looked up from germline, CDR1 is SGHRS and CDR2 is YFSETQ. The CDR3 spells CASSKQGIRDGYTF. In nucleotides, the CDR3 is TGCGCCAGCAGTAAACAGGGAATCCGGGATGGCTACACCTTC.

The CDR3 region has the DNA TGTGCCAGCAGCTTAGGGCGAGGCTACACCTTC. This gives the protein CASSLGRGYTF. The V call is TRBV7-9, the J call TRBJ1-2; D ambiguous. The CDR3 contains 11 residues. Germline lookup yields CDR1 SEHNR and CDR2 FQNEAQ (reference sequence). The V end lost 1 base, the J end lost 8 bases, and 5 bases lay between the germline ends.

On this clonotype: Compared with germline, one end of the junction differs, possibly owing to a read error. The chain employs TRBV4-2 and TRBJ1-1; D uncertain. CDR3 length: 13 residues. Per the germline V gene, CDR1 is LGHNA and CDR2 is YNFKEQ. The CDR3 is CVSSQDKNTEAFF. The DNA for the CDR3 is TGTGTCAGCAGCCAAGATAAGAACACTGAAGCTTTCTTT.

This clonotype has just one count. The chain links TRBV20-1 to TRBJ2-7, with D uncertain. V lost 7 bases and J lost 2, with 12 bases in between. The CDR3 sequence is 12 residues long. Germline CDR1 reads DFQATT; CDR2 reads SNEGSKA (reference sequence). In nucleotides, the CDR3 is TGCAGTGGCGTGCCGGACGCCTACGAGCAGTACTTC. Protein product: CSGVPDAYEQYF.

This rearrangement joins TRBV29-1 to TRBJ2-5; the match to TRBD1 covers 8 bases. The J segment lost 2 bases and the V segment lost 7 bases, leaving 12 bases of the junction unmatched. Germline-derived CDR1 and CDR2 are SQVTM and ANQGSEA. CDR3 length equals 15 residues. Here the CDR3 DNA reads TGCAGCGGGACAGCCGCGACAGGGGCTCAAGAGACCCAGTACTTC. The encoded protein is CSGTAATGAQETQYF.

In this sample, this clonotype turned up a few times. This chain uses TRBV5-1 with TRBJ2-5, with TRBD2 matching 13 bases. The CDR3 sequence is 16 residues long. CDR1 is SGHRS and CDR2 is YFSETQ in the germline V gene. The J segment lost 2 bases and the V segment lost 3 bases, leaving 4 bases of the junction unmatched. The CDR3 DNA reads TGCGCCAGCAGCTCAACGACTAGCGGGGGGCAAGAGACCCAGTACTTC. Translated, it gives CASSSTTSGGQETQYF.

The J gene is TRBJ2-1, the V gene TRBV4-3; the match to TRBD2 covers 8 bases. This CDR3 has 16 residues. Germline trimming cut 4 bases from V and 5 bases from J; bases unmatched to any gene: 10. In germline, CDR1 is LGHNA, CDR2 YSLEER. CDR3 in DNA: TGCGCCAGCAGCCCGATCGGGACTAGGGAAAACAATGAGCAGTTCTTC. This sequence encodes CASSPIGTRENNEQFF.

This clonotype was recorded a few times. This chain links TRBV7-6 with TRBJ1-1, with D tentatively TRBD1 (5 bases). The CDR3 spans 16 residues. V was trimmed by 5 bases and J by 6 bases, leaving 22 bases between them. The V gene's germline CDR1 is SGHVS and CDR2 FNYEAQ. The CDR3 DNA reads TGTGCCAGCAGCAGAACAGTTTGGGGGGAGGATGCTGAAGCTTTCTTT. Amino acid sequence: CASSRTVWGEDAEAFF.

This chain joins TRBV6-2 or TRBV6-3 and TRBJ2-1; D perhaps matches TRBD2 (5 bases). Trimming took 5 bases from V and 6 from J, leaving 11 bases between them. This CDR3 spans 13 amino acids. The germline V gene has CDR1 MNHEY and CDR2 SVGEGT. The DNA for the CDR3 is TGTGCCAGCAGTCTCACTAGTCGCAATGAGCAGTTCTTC. Translation gives CASSLTSRNEQFF.

This clonotype was seen a few times. V gene TRBV7-8 combines with J gene TRBJ2-1; the D gene is possibly TRBD1 (6 bases). V was pared by 4 bases and J by 1 base, with 11 bases between. Germline values: CDR1 SGHVS, CDR2 FQNEAQ. This CDR3 is 15 amino acids long. The CDR3 sequence: CASSSVDRSYNEQFF. DNA for the CDR3: TGTGCCAGCAGCTCGGTCGACAGGTCCTACAATGAGCAGTTCTTC.

This clonotype was seen more than once but under ten times. The J gene is TRBJ2-7, the V gene TRBV25-1, with D unclear. V lost 6 bases and J 6 bases, leaving 3 bases between the germline ends. This CDR3 contains 9 residues. Germline V lookup: CDR1 MGHDK, CDR2 SYGVNS. The CDR3 nucleotides read TGTGCCAGCAGGCCCGAGCAGTACTTC. Translated, it gives CASRPEQYF.

The rearrangement uses TRBV3-1 and TRBJ1-2, with D possibly matching TRBD1 (6 bases). Germline-derived CDR1 and CDR2 are LGHDT and YNNKEL (reference sequence). The V and J ends lost 1 base and 10 bases respectively, with 16 bases between them. This CDR3 comprises 14 residues. The CDR3 DNA is TGTGCCAGCAGCCAAGCTAGGACAGATCTCGACTACACCTTC. Protein sequence: CASSQARTDLDYTF.

The chain links TRBV20-1 to TRBJ1-2; D gene unclear. CDR1 is DFQATT, CDR2 SNEGSKA, per germline (reference sequence). The length of the CDR3 is 11 residues. Trimming took off 3 bases at V and 4 bases at J, with 6 bases between the two ends. CDR3 sequence (DNA): TGCAGTGCTAGTTCTCCCTATGGCTACACCTTC. It encodes CSASSPYGYTF.

This clonotype was detected a few times. J is TRBJ2-1 and V is TRBV12-3 or TRBV12-4, with TRBD2 matching over 9 bases. V shed 2 bases and J 2 bases; nucleotides not matched to a gene: 7. CDR3 length: 17 amino acids. CDR3 amino acids: CASSLLLAGGTYNEQFF. The CDR3 DNA is TGTGCCAGCAGTTTACTTTTGGCGGGAGGGACCTACAATGAGCAGTTCTTC.